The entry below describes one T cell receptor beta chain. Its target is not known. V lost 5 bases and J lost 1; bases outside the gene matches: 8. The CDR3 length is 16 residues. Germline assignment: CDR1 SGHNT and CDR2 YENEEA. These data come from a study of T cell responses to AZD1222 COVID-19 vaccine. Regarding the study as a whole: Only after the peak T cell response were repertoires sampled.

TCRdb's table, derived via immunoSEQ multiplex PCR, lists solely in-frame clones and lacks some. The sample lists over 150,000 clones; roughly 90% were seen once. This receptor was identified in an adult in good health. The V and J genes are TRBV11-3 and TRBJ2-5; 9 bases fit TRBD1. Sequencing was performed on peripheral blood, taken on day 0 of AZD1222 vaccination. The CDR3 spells CASSLRTGVGQETQYF. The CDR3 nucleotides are TGTGCCAGCAGCCTAAGGACAGGGGTTGGCCAAGAGACCCAGTACTTC.